A selection of T cell receptor beta chains follows, all from one sample in a study of T-cell reconstitution after alpha-beta-depleted transplantation in children. TCRdb passed the PCR reads through MiXCR, listing each CDR3 protein once. The sample includes about 980,000 distinct CDR3 sequences, about 29% of them seen just once. Source: PBMCs, mostly from graft donor cells, taken 360 days after TCRalphabeta/CD19-depleted stem cell transplant. These receptor sequences come from a boy younger than two who had a stem cell transplant for SCID, so the T cells may come from the graft donor. The CDR3 runs from the conserved cysteine through the conserved F or W. The order of the fields is CDR3 protein, CDR3 DNA, V gene, clone size, J gene, D gene. D genes are given only for firm matches. Clone sizes are given selectively: once, few, many, or a class where the clone is expanded.

CDR3aa: CASRRRAGLETQYF
CDR3nt: TGTGCCAGCAGACGGCGCGCGGGGCTAGAGACCCAGTACTTC
v_gene: TRBV7-2
abundance: -
j_gene: TRBJ2-5
d_gene: -

CDR3aa: CASSLRFPGWNTEAFF
CDR3nt: TGTGCCAGCAGCTTAAGGTTTCCGGGCTGGAACACTGAAGCTTTCTTT
v_gene: TRBV7-9
abundance: few
j_gene: TRBJ1-1
d_gene: -

CDR3aa: CASRLAGSEQFF
CDR3nt: TGTGCCAGCCGACTCGCGGGGAGCGAGCAGTTCTTC
v_gene: TRBV19
abundance: few
j_gene: TRBJ2-1
d_gene: -

CDR3aa: CASSSRPWGEQFF
CDR3nt: TGTGCCAGCAGCTCACGACCATGGGGTGAGCAGTTCTTC
v_gene: TRBV5-5
abundance: -
j_gene: TRBJ2-1
d_gene: -

CDR3aa: CASSLKGHRVLAGHYNEQFF
CDR3nt: TGCGCCAGCAGCTTGAAGGGCCACAGGGTACTAGCGGGCCATTACAATGAGCAGTTCTTC
v_gene: TRBV5-1
abundance: -
j_gene: TRBJ2-1
d_gene: TRBD2

CDR3aa: CASIGRVRAHEQFF
CDR3nt: TGTGCCAGCATCGGACGGGTCCGAGCCCATGAGCAGTTCTTC
v_gene: TRBV28
abundance: -
j_gene: TRBJ2-1
d_gene: -

CDR3aa: CSGMGQPTDTQYF
CDR3nt: TGCAGCGGAATGGGACAGCCCACAGATACGCAGTATTTT
v_gene: TRBV29-1
abundance: few
j_gene: TRBJ2-3
d_gene: TRBD1

CDR3aa: CASSVVDRNGYTF
CDR3nt: TGTGCCAGCAGCGTTGTAGATCGAAATGGCTACACCTTC
v_gene: TRBV7-2
abundance: -
j_gene: TRBJ1-2
d_gene: -

CDR3aa: CASSRGPGFRKLFF
CDR3nt: TGTGCCAGCAGCCGAGGACCGGGGTTCCGGAAACTGTTTTTT
v_gene: TRBV9
abundance: -
j_gene: TRBJ1-4
d_gene: -

CDR3aa: CSAPSPKGPSYEQYF
CDR3nt: TGCAGTGCTCCGTCACCGAAGGGGCCCTCCTACGAGCAGTACTTC
v_gene: TRBV20-1
abundance: -
j_gene: TRBJ2-7
d_gene: -

CDR3aa: CASSYLGTGVQAFF
CDR3nt: TGTGCCAGCAGTTACTTAGGGACAGGGGTACAAGCTTTCTTT
v_gene: TRBV6-5
abundance: -
j_gene: TRBJ1-1
d_gene: TRBD1

CDR3aa: CASSFRLPGLKFF
CDR3nt: TGTGCCAGCAGTTTCCGTTTACCGGGGTTGAAGTTCTTC
v_gene: TRBV28
abundance: many
j_gene: TRBJ2-1
d_gene: -

CDR3aa: CASSLERRVYEQYF
CDR3nt: TGCGCCAGCAGCTTGGAGCGGAGGGTCTACGAGCAGTACTTC
v_gene: TRBV5-1
abundance: few
j_gene: TRBJ2-7
d_gene: -

CDR3aa: CASRTSLPAEAFF
CDR3nt: TGTGCCAGCCGGACCTCTCTCCCCGCTGAAGCTTTCTTT
v_gene: TRBV6-1
abundance: -
j_gene: TRBJ1-1
d_gene: -

CDR3aa: CASSLVPGLGETQYF
CDR3nt: TGTGCCAGCAGCTTGGTCCCGGGCTTGGGGGAGACCCAGTACTTC
v_gene: TRBV5-6
abundance: few
j_gene: TRBJ2-5
d_gene: -

CDR3aa: CASSPRGVAGVYNEQFF
CDR3nt: TGTGCCAGCAGCCCCCGGGGTGTAGCGGGGGTCTACAATGAGCAGTTCTTC
v_gene: TRBV7-3
abundance: -
j_gene: TRBJ2-1
d_gene: TRBD2

CDR3aa: CASREQGGETQYF
CDR3nt: TGTGCCAGCAGGGAGCAGGGAGGAGAGACCCAGTACTTC
v_gene: TRBV12-3/TRBV12-4
abundance: -
j_gene: TRBJ2-5
d_gene: -

CDR3aa: CASSLLPDRAGNEQFF
CDR3nt: TGCGCCAGCAGCTTGCTCCCTGACAGGGCCGGGAATGAGCAGTTCTTC
v_gene: TRBV5-1
abundance: -
j_gene: TRBJ2-1
d_gene: TRBD1

CDR3aa: CASSQTGWSYEQCF
CDR3nt: TGTGCCAGCAGCCAGACAGGGTGGTCCTACGAGCAGTGCTTC
v_gene: TRBV2
abundance: -
j_gene: TRBJ2-7
d_gene: TRBD1

CDR3aa: CASSPWPGGPYNEQFF
CDR3nt: TGTGCCAGCAGCCCGTGGCCGGGGGGGCCCTACAATGAGCAGTTCTTC
v_gene: TRBV9
abundance: -
j_gene: TRBJ2-1
d_gene: TRBD2

CDR3aa: CASSPGQTVNTEAFF
CDR3nt: TGTGCCAGCAGCCCCGGACAGACGGTGAACACTGAAGCTTTCTTT
v_gene: TRBV13
abundance: few
j_gene: TRBJ1-1
d_gene: -

CDR3aa: CASSRGGQSTEAFF
CDR3nt: TGTGCCAGCAGCCGGGGCGGCCAGAGCACTGAAGCTTTCTTT
v_gene: TRBV28
abundance: -
j_gene: TRBJ1-1
d_gene: -

CDR3aa: CASSLAFHTEAFF
CDR3nt: TGTGCCAGCAGCCTCGCCTTCCACACTGAAGCTTTCTTT
v_gene: TRBV6-6
abundance: -
j_gene: TRBJ1-1
d_gene: -

CDR3aa: CASSHDRGIYEQYF
CDR3nt: TGTGCCAGCAGCCACGACAGGGGGATCTACGAGCAGTACTTC
v_gene: TRBV12-3/TRBV12-4
abundance: few
j_gene: TRBJ2-7
d_gene: TRBD1

CDR3aa: CASSSRRGNYGYTF
CDR3nt: TGTGCCAGCAGTTCTCGAAGAGGTAACTATGGCTACACCTTC
v_gene: TRBV6-2/TRBV6-3
abundance: -
j_gene: TRBJ1-2
d_gene: -

CDR3aa: CSVQGLLGYNEQFF
CDR3nt: TGCAGCGTACAGGGTCTCCTGGGGTACAATGAGCAGTTCTTC
v_gene: TRBV29-1
abundance: few
j_gene: TRBJ2-1
d_gene: -

CDR3aa: CASSVAAGAGELFF
CDR3nt: TGTGCCAGCAGTGTGGCAGCGGGGGCCGGGGAGCTGTTTTTT
v_gene: TRBV27
abundance: -
j_gene: TRBJ2-2
d_gene: TRBD2

CDR3aa: CASSPDPGGGRTDTQYF
CDR3nt: TGTGCCAGCAGCCCAGACCCTGGCGGGGGCCGCACAGATACGCAGTATTTT
v_gene: TRBV6-1
abundance: few
j_gene: TRBJ2-3
d_gene: -

CDR3aa: CSAIDRAIYEQYF
CDR3nt: TGCAGTGCTATAGACAGGGCAATCTACGAGCAGTACTTC
v_gene: TRBV20-1
abundance: few
j_gene: TRBJ2-7
d_gene: TRBD1

CDR3aa: CASGRGDLTNEKLFF
CDR3nt: TGTGCCAGCGGCAGGGGAGACCTAACTAATGAAAAACTGTTTTTT
v_gene: TRBV7-2
abundance: -
j_gene: TRBJ1-4
d_gene: -

CDR3aa: CASGGSGVLDTQYF
CDR3nt: TGTGCCAGCGGAGGGAGCGGGGTATTGGATACGCAGTATTTT
v_gene: TRBV6-1
abundance: few
j_gene: TRBJ2-3
d_gene: TRBD2

CDR3aa: CSVAGTENSPLHF
CDR3nt: TGCAGCGTTGCGGGGACAGAAAATTCACCACTCCACTTT
v_gene: TRBV29-1
abundance: -
j_gene: TRBJ1-6
d_gene: TRBD1

CDR3aa: CASSLGNFLGETQYF
CDR3nt: TGTGCCAGCAGTTTGGGAAATTTCCTGGGGGAGACCCAGTACTTC
v_gene: TRBV12-3/TRBV12-4
abundance: -
j_gene: TRBJ2-5
d_gene: -

CDR3aa: CASSQFDREVLTF
CDR3nt: TGTGCCAGCAGCCAATTCGACAGGGAGGTCCTGACTTTC
v_gene: TRBV4-2
abundance: -
j_gene: TRBJ2-6
d_gene: TRBD1

CDR3aa: CASGRRSGNTIYF
CDR3nt: TGTGCCAGCGGCAGAAGATCTGGAAACACCATATATTTT
v_gene: TRBV6-1
abundance: few
j_gene: TRBJ1-3
d_gene: -

CDR3aa: CAISESSGQYGYTF
CDR3nt: TGTGCCATCAGTGAGTCGAGCGGGCAGTATGGCTACACCTTC
v_gene: TRBV10-3
abundance: few
j_gene: TRBJ1-2
d_gene: -

CDR3aa: CASSFDSQNTEAFF
CDR3nt: TGCGCCAGCAGCTTTGACAGTCAGAACACTGAAGCTTTCTTT
v_gene: TRBV5-1
abundance: few
j_gene: TRBJ1-1
d_gene: -